Below, 16 T cell receptor beta chains from the same sample are listed, as sequenced in a study of blood T cells in healthy people across ages. PCR was performed a second time for about 7 to 12 cycles using a sample-barcoded 5' primer and a J-beta primer mix. TCRdb analysed the 5' RACE reads with MiXCR anew, one entry per CDR3 protein. The table records 1.5 million to 2 million distinct CDR3 sequences, roughly 30% of them present only once. Specimen: blood. The receptors stem from a woman aged 30 to 39 in good health.

This clonotype was seen many times. The chain combines TRBV12-3 or TRBV12-4 with TRBJ1-1, with D hard to call. The V and J ends lost 6 bases and 1 base respectively, with 9 bases between them. The CDR3 contains 13 residues. CDR3 sequence: CASSFGENTEAFF. The CDR3 DNA follows: TGTGCCAGCAGCTTTGGGGAGAACACTGAAGCTTTCTTT.

The chain carries TRBV20-1 and TRBJ2-1; 7 bases are shared with TRBD2. V dropped 6 bases and J dropped 8; count of bases not matched to a gene: 16. The CDR3 is 15 amino acids. From germline, CDR1 is DFQATT and CDR2 SNEGSKA (reference sequence). CDR3 amino acids: CSASGGAKSIDEQFF. The CDR3 DNA follows: TGCAGTGCCTCGGGAGGAGCGAAAAGTATAGATGAGCAGTTCTTC.

The V gene is TRBV7-9, the J gene TRBJ2-1, with 13 bases that match TRBD2. Looked up from germline, CDR1 is SEHNR and CDR2 is FQNEAQ (reference sequence). The CDR3 loop spans 15 amino acids. V trimming: 5 bases; J trimming: 7 bases; junction bases outside the gene matches: 5. The chain's CDR3 is CASSILAGGQNEQFF. CDR3 nucleotides: TGTGCCAGCAGCATACTAGCGGGGGGGCAGAATGAGCAGTTCTTC.

The chain links TRBV6-1 to TRBJ1-1; TRBD1 is a possible D gene (5 bases). V was shortened by 6 bases and J by 4 bases, with 24 bases between the two germline ends. Germline CDR1 reads MNHNS; CDR2 reads SASEGT. This CDR3 has 17 amino acids. Here the CDR3 reads CASSGVPGLRRGTEAFF. CDR3 in DNA: TGTGCCAGCAGCGGAGTACCGGGGTTAAGAAGGGGCACTGAAGCTTTCTTT.

This clonotype has ten or more counts. The rearrangement joins TRBV6-5 to TRBJ2-1, with TRBD2 matching over 9 bases. The CDR3 is 12 amino acids. CDR1 and CDR2 (germline): MNHEY, SVGAGI. V shed 6 bases, J shed 9 bases, and the junction held 3 bases outside the gene matches. CDR3 sequence: CASRPLAGEQFF. The CDR3 DNA follows: TGTGCCAGCAGGCCACTAGCGGGTGAGCAGTTCTTC.

The chain combines TRBV6-1 with TRBJ1-5; D not resolved. The CDR3 is 14 amino acids. With 3 bases removed from V and 8 bases from J, the gap between germline ends came to 14 bases. CDR1 and CDR2 from the germline V gene are MNHNS and SASEGT. The CDR3: CASSDEVRFEPQHF. The CDR3 DNA is TGTGCCAGCAGTGATGAGGTCCGATTTGAGCCCCAGCATTTT.

This clonotype was detected only a few times. V gene TRBV5-1 combines with J gene TRBJ2-7; D gene ambiguous. Germline loops: CDR1 SGHRS, CDR2 YFSETQ. This CDR3 comprises 15 residues. The germline V and J ends were trimmed by 1 base and 2 bases, with 13 bases remaining between them. The CDR3 is CASSLRSGHAYEQYF. In DNA, the CDR3 is TGCGCCAGCAGCTTGAGGTCGGGCCATGCCTACGAGCAGTACTTC.

The rearrangement links TRBV24-1 to TRBJ2-7, with D hard to call. The germline gives CDR1 KGHDR, CDR2 SFDVKD. V was shortened by 5 bases and J by 3 bases, with 1 base between the two germline ends. The CDR3 contains 10 residues. CDR3 bases: TGTGCCACCAGTGTCTACGAGCAGTACTTC. This gives the protein CATSVYEQYF.

This clonotype appeared a few times. The genes are TRBV27 and TRBJ1-1, with 7 nucleotides matching TRBD1. This CDR3 is built from 14 residues. The germline gives CDR1 MNHEY, CDR2 SMNVEV (reference sequence). J was trimmed by 5 bases and V by 6 bases; bases with no gene match: 9. This CDR3 is CASSNRGLGTEAFF. The CDR3 bases are TGTGCCAGCAGCAACAGGGGTTTGGGGACTGAAGCTTTCTTT.

Comments on this clonotype: Just one base apart from a much larger clone, this may be a read error. This chain uses TRBV3-1 with TRBJ2-5; 9 bases match TRBD2. The CDR3 loop spans 18 amino acids. Germline V gene data show CDR1 as LGHDT and CDR2 as YNNKEL (reference sequence). J lost 11 bases, V lost 0 bases, and 19 bases had no gene match. CDR3 DNA sequence: TGTGCCAGCAGCCAAGAGGTTTCGGTAGCGGGGGCAGTAAATGAGCAGTACTTC. Translating gives CASSQEVSVAGAVNEQYF.

A remark on this clonotype: Relative to the germline gene, one junction end is altered; a read error may explain this. V gene TRBV5-1 combines with J gene TRBJ1-2; perhaps TRBD1 as D (5 bases). The V gene's germline CDR1 is SGHRS and CDR2 YFSETQ. This CDR3 comprises 17 residues. CDR3 region: CASSILTVSGTAYGHTF. CDR3 DNA: TGCGCCAGCAGCATCCTGACTGTGTCCGGGACCGCTTATGGCCACACCTTC.

This clonotype showed up just a few times. Here the CDR3 reads CSPSYEQYF. The CDR3 DNA follows: TGCAGCCCCAGCTACGAGCAGTACTTC. The J gene is TRBJ2-7, the V gene TRBV29-1, with D unresolved. Germline CDR1 SQVTM, CDR2 ANQGSEA. V was trimmed by 8 bases and J by 3 bases, leaving 5 bases between them. CDR3 length equals 9 residues.

The V gene is TRBV5-1, the J gene TRBJ2-5; 12 positions match TRBD2. The CDR3 is made up of 15 amino acids. Germline trimming cut 4 bases from V and 7 bases from J; bases unmatched to any gene: 8. CDR1 and CDR2 from the germline V gene are SGHRS and YFSETQ. In DNA form, the CDR3 reads TGCGCCAGCAGCAAGACTAGCGGGGGACGAGGGACCCAGTACTTC. This encodes CASSKTSGGRGTQYF.

The V call is TRBV7-6, the J call TRBJ1-2; possibly TRBD1 for D (6 bases). V was pared by 0 bases and J by 3 bases, with 11 bases between. Germline values: CDR1 SGHVS, CDR2 FNYEAQ. The CDR3 is 15 residues long. The CDR3 DNA reads TGTGCCAGCAGCTTAGCGCCGGGGGCCGACTATGGCTACACCTTC. As protein: CASSLAPGADYGYTF.

V gene TRBV20-1 combines with J gene TRBJ2-3; D unresolved. Germline lookup yields CDR1 DFQATT and CDR2 SNEGSKA (reference sequence). With 6 bases removed from V and 7 bases from J, the gap between germline ends came to 14 bases. CDR3 length: 12 amino acids. The DNA for the CDR3 is TGCAGTGCCCCCTCAAGTACGCATACGCAGTATTTT. It is translated as CSAPSSTHTQYF.

The chain joins TRBV9 to TRBJ1-6, with 8 bases that match TRBD1. Germline lookup yields CDR1 SGDLS and CDR2 YYNGEE. V was pared by 6 bases and J by 10 bases, with 6 bases of the junction left unmatched. The length of the CDR3 is 13 residues. In DNA, the CDR3 is TGTGCCAGCAACCAGGGGGCGAGGTCACCCCTCCACTTT. It translates to CASNQGARSPLHF.